This T cell receptor (beta chain) appears in the sequencing data of a study of CXCR3-negative and CXCR3-positive naive CD8 T cells. Findings and caveats of the study: Partial loss of CXCR3 expression followed cryopreservation; most assays used fresh PBMCs. Memory cells differed in TRBV-TRBJ usage, but naive CXCR3-negative and CXCR3-positive cells had similar usage. Higher TRB CDR3 hydrophobicity marked CXCR3-positive naive cells relative to CXCR3-negative naive cells.

As concerns this clonotype: The antigen is unknown.

In preparing the TRB cDNA libraries, 5' RACE with UMI labels was used. Reprocessing the 5' RACE reads, TCRdb reports a single entry for every CDR3 protein and omits DNA. This listing includes 130,000 to 150,000 distinct CDR3 sequences. The CDR3 is 13 amino acids. Per the germline V gene, CDR1 is KGHSH and CDR2 is LQKENI. The rearrangement uses TRBV18 and TRBJ2-2. Input material: naive CXCR3+ CD8+ T cells from blood. Subset of the sample: CD45RO-CCR7+CD27+CD95- naive CD8+ T cells expressing CXCR3 (TNR3+). The sequence derives from a human donor in good health. Some clones in this sample may be carry-over from other donors' samples. CDR3 amino acids: CASSPPGRRELFF.